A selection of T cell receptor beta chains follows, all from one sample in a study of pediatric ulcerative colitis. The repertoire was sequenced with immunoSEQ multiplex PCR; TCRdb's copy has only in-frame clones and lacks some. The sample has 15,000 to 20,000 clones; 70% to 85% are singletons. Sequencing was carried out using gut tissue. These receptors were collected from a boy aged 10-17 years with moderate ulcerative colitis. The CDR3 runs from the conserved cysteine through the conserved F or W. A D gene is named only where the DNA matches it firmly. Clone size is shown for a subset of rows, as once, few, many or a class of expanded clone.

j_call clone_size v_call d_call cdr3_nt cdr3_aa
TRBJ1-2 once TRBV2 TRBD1 TGTGCCAGCAGAGAACAGGGACAGAATGCTAACTATGGCTACACCTTC CASREQGQNANYGYTF
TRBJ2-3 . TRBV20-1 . TGCAGTGCTATGATGGCAGATACGCAGTATTTT CSAMMADTQYF
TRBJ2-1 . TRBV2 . TGTGCCAGCAGTGCCGTCCTGACAGACTACAATGAGCAGTTCTTC CASSAVLTDYNEQFF
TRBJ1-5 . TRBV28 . TGTGCCAGCAGTTTACTAGGGTTAGGTCAGCCCCAGCATTTT CASSLLGLGQPQHF
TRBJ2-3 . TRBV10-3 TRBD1 TGTGCCATCCAAAGCCCGGGACAGGGGTCAGATACGCAGTATTTT CAIQSPGQGSDTQYF
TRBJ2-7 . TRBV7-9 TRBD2 TGTGCCAGCAGCCCCCTGGGACTAGCGGGGGTTTCCTACGAGCAGTACTTC CASSPLGLAGVSYEQYF
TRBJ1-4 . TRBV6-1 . TGTGCCAGCAAGAAGACAGGATCTAATGAAAAACTGTTTTTT CASKKTGSNEKLFF
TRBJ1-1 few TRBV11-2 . TGTGCCAGCAGCTTAACCGGCATGAACACTGAAGCTTTCTTT CASSLTGMNTEAFF
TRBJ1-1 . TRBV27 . TGTGCCAGCAGTCCGGGGGGACGGGCACACACTGAAGCTTTCTTT CASSPGGRAHTEAFF
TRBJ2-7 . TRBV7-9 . TGTGCCAGCAGCTTAGAAGGGGGGGCTCTCCACGAGCAGTACTTC CASSLEGGALHEQYF
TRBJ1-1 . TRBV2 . TGTGCCAGCAGCGATTTTTATGGGTGGAGCACTGAAGCTTTCTTT CASSDFYGWSTEAFF
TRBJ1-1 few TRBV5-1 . TGCGCCAGCAGCTTGGCCGGAGGGTATTCTGAAGCTTTCTTT CASSLAGGYSEAFF
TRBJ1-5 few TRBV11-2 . TGTGCCAGCAGCCCGGCATTGGGAACACATCAGCCCCAGCATTTT CASSPALGTHQPQHF
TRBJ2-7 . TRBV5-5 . TGTGCCAGCAGCTTGGGAGTGGGCGAGCAGTACTTC CASSLGVGEQYF
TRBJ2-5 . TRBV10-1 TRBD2 TGCGCCAGCATTAGCGGGGGGACCCAAGAGACCCAGTACTTC CASISGGTQETQYF
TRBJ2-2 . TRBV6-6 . TGTGCCAGCAATAGACTTGACACCGGGGAGCTGTTTTTT CASNRLDTGELFF
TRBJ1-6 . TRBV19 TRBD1 TGTGCCAGTAGTTATACAGGGGTTATCTCACCCCTCCACTTT CASSYTGVISPLHF
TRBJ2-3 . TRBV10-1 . TGCGCCAGCTCCCCTGGCGGGTCCGGCTTAGATACGCAGTATTTT CASSPGGSGLDTQYF
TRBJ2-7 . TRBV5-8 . TGTGCCAGCAGATCTACCGGGACGAAAGAGCAGTACTTC CASRSTGTKEQYF
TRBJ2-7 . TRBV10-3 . TGTGCCCCCCCCGGGGGTAGGCTCTACGAGCAGTACTTC CAPPGGRLYEQYF
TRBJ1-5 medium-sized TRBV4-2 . TGTGCCAGCAGCCAAGACCCCGGCAATCAGCCCCAGCATTTT CASSQDPGNQPQHF
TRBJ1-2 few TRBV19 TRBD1 TGTGCCAGTAGTGAGAGCAGGGGGACCTATGGCTACACCTTC CASSESRGTYGYTF
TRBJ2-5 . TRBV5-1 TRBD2 TGCGCCAGCAGCTTGGGTCTAGCGGGGGGCCCCGGGACCCAGTACTTC CASSLGLAGGPGTQYF
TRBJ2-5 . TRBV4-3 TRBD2 TGCGCCAGCAGCCACCGAACGGGACTAGCGGGAAATCAAGAGACCCAGTACTTC CASSHRTGLAGNQETQYF
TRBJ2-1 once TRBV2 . TGTGCCAGCAGAAGGCATGAGCAGTTCTTC CASRRHEQFF
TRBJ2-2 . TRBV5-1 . TGCGCCAGCAGCTTTTCCCAGGCCACCGGGGAGCTGTTTTTT CASSFSQATGELFF
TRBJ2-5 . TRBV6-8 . TGTGCCAGCAGCCCAAGGTGCGAAAGGAGGGGCCAGTACTTC CASSPRCERRGQYF
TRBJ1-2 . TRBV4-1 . TGCGCCAGCAGCCAAGGCCCTAGCACAGGAACCTTTTATGGCTACACCTTC CASSQGPSTGTFYGYTF
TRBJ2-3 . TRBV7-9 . TGTGCCAGCAGCTTAGCAGGAGGGGATACGCAGTATTTT CASSLAGGDTQYF
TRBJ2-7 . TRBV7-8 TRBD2 TGTGCCAGCAGCCCCAGGCTAGCGGGAGGAAACGAGCAGTACTTC CASSPRLAGGNEQYF
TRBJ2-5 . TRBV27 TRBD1 TGTGCCAGCTCCACAGGGGAGCTTTTAGGAGAGACCCAGTACTTC CASSTGELLGETQYF
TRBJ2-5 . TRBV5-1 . TGCGCCAGCAGCTTCCTTAGCACCCAGTACTTC CASSFLSTQYF
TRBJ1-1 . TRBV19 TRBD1 TGTGCCAGTAGCTCCGGGACAGGATCGAACACTGAAGCTTTCTTT CASSSGTGSNTEAFF
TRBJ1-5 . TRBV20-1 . TGCAGTGCTAGGTCGGACTTAGCCCAGCATTTT CSARSDLAQHF
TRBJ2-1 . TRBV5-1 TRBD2 TGCGCCAGCAGCCTCACATTAACTAGCGGGGGACTCAATGAGCAGTTCTTC CASSLTLTSGGLNEQFF
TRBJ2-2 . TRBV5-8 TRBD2 TGTGCCAGCAGCCCAGGGACTAGCGACACCGGGGAGCTGTTTTTT CASSPGTSDTGELFF
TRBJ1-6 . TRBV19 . TGTGCCAGTAGACGGGACATAAATTCACCCCTCCACTTT CASRRDINSPLHF
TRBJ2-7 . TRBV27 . TGTGCCAGCAGTTTAACCGGGAACTACTACGAGCAGTACTTC CASSLTGNYYEQYF
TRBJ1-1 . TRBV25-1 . TGTGCCAGCAGTCCGGACAGAACTGAAGCTTTCTTT CASSPDRTEAFF
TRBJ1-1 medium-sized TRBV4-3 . TGCGCCAGCAGCCAAGATGTCGGGGGCTGGTATACTGAAGCTTTCTTT CASSQDVGGWYTEAFF
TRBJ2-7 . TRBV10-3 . TGTGCCATCAGTGAGGTACTCTACGAGCAGTACTTC CAISEVLYEQYF
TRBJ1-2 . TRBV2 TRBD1 TGTGCCAGCAGTGAAAGGACAGGGTTTACCTCCGGCTATGGCTACACCTTC CASSERTGFTSGYGYTF